This T cell receptor (beta chain) stems from a study of tissue T cells after allogeneic stem cell transplantation. General study findings and limits: In patients and mice, blood and spleen missed much of tissue repertoire. Anatomically similar tissues had similar TCR repertoires within each patient. Motif-based clustering found tissue-specific repertoire signatures shared across patients, though few clones were shared.

Within the sample, this clone is medium-sized. Its antigen is not known. The genes are named according to mouse. The read falls 1 residue short of the CDR3 end, and the missing part is taken from the germline J gene. This CDR3 contains 15 residues. Germline V gene lookup returns CDR1 SGHSN and CDR2 HYEKVE. The ends lost 2 bases at V and 3 bases at J; junction bases unmatched: 6. Generated by immunoSEQ multiplex PCR, the TCRdb table keeps only in-frame clones and is missing some. The sample lists some 4,000 clones; around half were seen once. This sample's time point: mouse harvest day 7 after allogeneic transplant. Mouse grafts combined 10^7 T-cell-depleted bone marrow cells with 10^6 splenic CD5+ T cells. Mice had MHC-mismatched B6 into BALB/c GVHD, sampled day 7 or 14.

The sample comprised lymph node tissue. V and J are TRBV12-1 and TRBJ2-1; 7 bases match TRBD1. This clonotype was obtained from a female BALB/c mouse given C57BL/6 T cells with graft-versus-host disease after an allogeneic hematopoietic cell transplant. CDR3 bases read: TGTGCCAGCTCTCCCCACAGGGGTGGCTATGCTGAGCAGTTC. This codes for CASSPHRGGYAEQF. The complete CDR3 protein is CASSPHRGGYAEQFF.